The 21 T cell receptor beta chains reported below all come from one sample, sequenced in a study of OX40 agonist ivuxolimab in advanced cancers. The library relied on the immunoSEQ multiplex PCR assay. As stored in TCRdb, this immuneACCESS dataset retains in-frame rearrangements with V and J assigned. A fraction of the clones does not appear; measured against another copy, unresolved V genes explain less than half of the discrepancy, and the remainder lacks a known reason. Within this sample are 40,000 to 50,000 clones, with around 87% of them counted one time only. The ten largest clones add up to around 35% of the sample. The sample consisted of CD4+ or CD8+ T cells sorted from blood, taken in a trial of the OX40 agonist ivuxolimab. Source of these receptors: an adult with an advanced solid tumor such as melanoma, head and neck, liver or kidney cancer.

The chain is built from TRBV4-1 and TRBJ2-7, with a weak D call TRBD1 (6 bases). CDR1 is MGHRA, CDR2 YSYEKL, per germline. The ends were cut back, 4 bases at V and 5 bases at J, with 9 bases in the middle. This CDR3 comprises 12 residues. The CDR3 spells CASSLRGNEQYF. In nucleotides, the CDR3 is TGCGCCAGCAGCCTCAGGGGAAACGAGCAGTACTTC.

V usage is TRBV7-3 and J usage is TRBJ2-1; possibly TRBD2 for D (6 bases). The CDR3 totals 15 residues. V shed 3 bases and J shed 6 bases, with 15 bases lying between them. Germline CDR1 is SGHTA and CDR2 is FQGTGA. The CDR3 here is CASSLRRAAGNEQFF. The CDR3 nucleotides read TGTGCCAGCAGCTTGAGGAGGGCGGCGGGCAATGAGCAGTTCTTC. Full variable domain (rest looked up from reference TRBV7-3 and TRBJ2-1): GAGVSQTPSNKVTEKGKYVELRCDPISGHTALYWYRQSLGQGPEFLIYFQGTGAADDSGLPNDRFFAVRPEGSVSTLKIQRTERGDSAVYLCASSLRRAAGNEQFFGPGTRLTVL.

This clone was found once. CDR3 DNA sequence: TGTGCTAGTGGTTTGACTAACGAGCAGTACTTC. It encodes CASGLTNEQYF. The chain employs TRBV12-5 and TRBJ2-7; D not certain. CDR1 LGHNT and CDR2 FRNRAP come from the germline V gene. Deletions cut 2 bases from V and 5 bases from J, with 4 bases between. The CDR3 totals 11 residues.

This sequence joins TRBV7-6 and TRBJ2-5; the D gene could be TRBD1 or TRBD2 (5 bases each). Germline lookup yields CDR1 SGHVS and CDR2 FNYEAQ. V gave up 5 bases and J gave up 4 bases, with 14 bases separating them. This CDR3 has 14 amino acids. CDR3 nucleotides: TGTGCCAGCAGCGCCCGTTCAGGGAGAGAGACCCAGTACTTC. This codes for CASSARSGRETQYF.

The rearrangement links TRBV19 to TRBJ1-4; 10 nucleotides agree with TRBD1. Germline V gene sequence: CDR1 LNHDA, CDR2 SQIVND (reference sequence). V trimming: 4 bases; J trimming: 8 bases; junction bases outside the gene matches: 10. The CDR3 is 16 residues long. The CDR3 reads CASSTPGQGGNEKLFF. CDR3 coding DNA: TGTGCCAGTAGTACCCCAGGACAGGGGGGTAACGAAAAACTGTTTTTT.

The chain has TRBV6-1 and TRBJ1-2, with D possibly matching TRBD1 (6 bases). Germline loops: CDR1 MNHNS, CDR2 SASEGT. V was clipped by 4 bases and J by 7 bases, with 16 bases between them. The CDR3 consists of 14 residues. The CDR3 nucleotides are TGTGCCAGCAGTGTACAACAGGGAGACGGTGGCTACACCTTC. It encodes CASSVQQGDGGYTF.

V is TRBV19 and J is TRBJ1-2; 7 bases fit TRBD1. J lost 3 bases, V lost 6 bases, and 7 bases had no gene match. CDR1 and CDR2 from the germline V gene are LNHDA and SQIVND (reference sequence). This CDR3 is 14 amino acids long. CDR3 nucleotide sequence: TGTGCCAGTAGAATAACAGGGGTCGACTATGGCTACACCTTC. Translating it yields CASRITGVDYGYTF.

The chain links TRBV5-4 to TRBJ1-4, with 8 bases matching TRBD1. CDR3 length: 16 residues. Germline assignment: CDR1 SGHNT and CDR2 YYREEE (reference sequence). Trimming cost V 3 bases and J 8 bases; bases outside gene matches: 12. Written as DNA, the CDR3 is TGTGCCAGCAGCTCATATACAGGGGGGGGCAGGGAAAAACTGTTTTTT. Amino acids: CASSSYTGGGREKLFF.

The chain is built from TRBV19 and TRBJ2-5; maybe TRBD1 (5 bases). V was pared by 5 bases and J by 0 bases, with 10 bases between. Germline CDR1 is LNHDA and CDR2 is SQIVND (reference sequence). The CDR3 has 14 residues. CDR3 DNA sequence: TGTGCCAGTAGTGTCGACAGTTACCAAGAGACCCAGTACTTC. As protein: CASSVDSYQETQYF.

This clone was seen only a few times. The V and J genes are TRBV10-1 and TRBJ2-7, with D tentatively TRBD2 (7 bases). This CDR3 region has 15 residues. V gave up 6 bases and J gave up 3 bases, with 18 bases separating them. Germline values: CDR1 WNHNN, CDR2 SYGVQD (reference sequence). Written as DNA, the CDR3 is TGCGCCAGCAGATACAGGGAGCGGGAAAACTACGAGCAGTACTTC. Its translation: CASRYRERENYEQYF.

This clone was seen a single time. J is TRBJ1-5 and V is TRBV6-1; a possible D gene is TRBD1 (6 bases). Germline V gene lookup returns CDR1 MNHNS and CDR2 SASEGT. The V end was cut by 5 bases, the J end by 5 bases, with 16 bases between. There are 15 residues in the CDR3. The CDR3 protein is CASSPTWTVHQPQHF. CDR3 nucleotides: TGTGCCAGCAGTCCAACCTGGACAGTCCATCAGCCCCAGCATTTT.

This chain joins TRBV28 and TRBJ2-3; maybe TRBD2 (6 bases). Germline CDR1 reads MDHEN; CDR2 reads SYDVKM. The CDR3 extends over 17 amino acids. Trimming took 3 bases from V and 2 from J, leaving 18 bases between them. The CDR3 loop reads CASSLISGTHFTDTQYF. The CDR3 nucleotides are TGTGCCAGCAGTTTGATTAGTGGGACTCACTTCACAGATACGCAGTATTTT.

This rearrangement joins TRBV5-4 to TRBJ2-4; tentatively, D is TRBD1 or TRBD2 (6 bases each). The CDR3 length is 17 residues. Germline-derived CDR1 and CDR2 are SGHNT and YYREEE (reference sequence). V lost 0 bases, J lost 0 bases, and 13 bases lay in between. In DNA form, the CDR3 reads TGTGCCAGCAGCTTGGGAGGGGGGCTACTAGCCAAAAACATTCAGTACTTC. This sequence encodes CASSLGGGLLAKNIQYF.

The chain couples TRBV6-4 to TRBJ1-3; no clear D. There are 15 residues in the CDR3. Germline CDR1 and CDR2: MRHNA and SNTAGT. Trimming took 5 bases from V and 0 from J, leaving 11 bases between them. CDR3 nucleotide sequence: TGTGCCAGCAGTTTACACCTTTTCTCTGGAAACACCATATATTTT. This translates into CASSLHLFSGNTIYF.

The gene calls are TRBV18 and TRBJ1-2; the D is unclear. Looked up from germline, CDR1 is KGHSH and CDR2 is LQKENI. There are 14 residues in the CDR3. V gave up 4 bases and J gave up 8 bases, with 17 bases separating them. Here the CDR3 DNA reads TGTGCCAGCTCACGGGATCCTGATTACGGGGGCTACACCTTC. Protein: CASSRDPDYGGYTF.

The J gene is TRBJ2-3, the V gene TRBV14; weak D call: TRBD2 (6 bases). Germline CDR1 is SGHDN and CDR2 is FVKESK. This CDR3 has 18 residues. Trimming stripped 2 bases from V and 0 bases from J, with 18 bases between. CDR3 in amino acids: CASSQSLSRRGSTDTQYF. In nucleotides, the CDR3 is TGTGCCAGCAGCCAAAGCCTGTCCAGACGGGGGAGCACAGATACGCAGTATTTT.

Only one count was recorded for this clone. The chain links TRBV6-1 to TRBJ1-1, with TRBD1 matching 10 bases. This CDR3 has 13 residues. Looked up from germline, CDR1 is MNHNS and CDR2 is SASEGT. J lost 5 bases, V lost 7 bases, and 4 bases had no gene match. CDR3 bases: TGTGCCAGCACGTCGGGACAGGGGACTGAAGCTTTCTTT. Translated: CASTSGQGTEAFF.

The genes are TRBV11-3 and TRBJ2-1, with no clear D. The CDR3 has 12 residues. Trimming stripped 3 bases from V and 6 bases from J, with 6 bases between. The V gene's germline CDR1 is SGHNT and CDR2 YENEEA. The CDR3 here is CASSFSGNEQFF. The CDR3 nucleotides are TGTGCCAGCAGCTTTTCTGGCAATGAGCAGTTCTTC.

The V call is TRBV5-4, the J call TRBJ2-1; 13 positions match TRBD2. Germline V gene sequence: CDR1 SGHNT, CDR2 YYREEE (reference sequence). J was trimmed by 8 bases and V by 4 bases; bases with no gene match: 6. The CDR3 covers 15 residues. In nucleotides, the CDR3 is TGTGCCAGCAGCCTGGGACTAGCGGGGTGGGATGAGCAGTTCTTC. Translation: CASSLGLAGWDEQFF.

CDR3 residues: CSVVGSSVFNYNEQFF. The CDR3 DNA follows: TGCAGCGTTGTCGGGAGTTCGGTTTTTAACTACAATGAGCAGTTCTTC. This chain joins TRBV29-1 and TRBJ2-1, with TRBD2 as a possible D gene (6 bases). The germline V and J ends were trimmed by 4 bases and 3 bases, with 19 bases remaining between them. This CDR3 has 16 residues. Germline loops: CDR1 SQVTM, CDR2 ANQGSEA.

In DNA, the CDR3 is TGTGCCAGCAGTGAAATGTATGGGGAACCACGATCGTTCTTC. Protein: CASSEMYGEPRSFF. The chain uses TRBV2 and TRBJ2-1; no reliable D call. Trimming pared 2 bases from V and 15 bases from J, leaving 20 bases between. This CDR3 region has 14 residues. The germline gives CDR1 SNHLY, CDR2 FYNNEI.